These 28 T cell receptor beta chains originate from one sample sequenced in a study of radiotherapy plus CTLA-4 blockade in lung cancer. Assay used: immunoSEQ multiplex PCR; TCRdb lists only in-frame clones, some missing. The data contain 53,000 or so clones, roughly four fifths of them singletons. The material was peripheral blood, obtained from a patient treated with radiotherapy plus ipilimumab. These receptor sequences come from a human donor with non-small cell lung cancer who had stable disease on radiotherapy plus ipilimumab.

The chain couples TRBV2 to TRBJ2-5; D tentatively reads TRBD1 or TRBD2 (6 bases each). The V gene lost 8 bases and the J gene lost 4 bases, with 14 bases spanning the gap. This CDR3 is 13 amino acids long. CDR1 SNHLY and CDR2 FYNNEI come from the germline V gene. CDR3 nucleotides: TGTGCCAGCGGGCAGGGGAGGATAGAGACCCAGTACTTC. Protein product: CASGQGRIETQYF.

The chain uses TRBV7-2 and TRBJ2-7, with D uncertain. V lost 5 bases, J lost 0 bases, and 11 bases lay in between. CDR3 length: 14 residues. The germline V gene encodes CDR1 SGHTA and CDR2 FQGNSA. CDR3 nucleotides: TGTGCCAGCAGCCGCTTCACGAGCTCCTACGAGCAGTACTTC. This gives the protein CASSRFTSSYEQYF.

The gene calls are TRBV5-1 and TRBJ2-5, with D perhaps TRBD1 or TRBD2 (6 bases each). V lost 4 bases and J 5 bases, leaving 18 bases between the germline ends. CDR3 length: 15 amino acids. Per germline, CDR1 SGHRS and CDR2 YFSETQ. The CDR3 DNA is TGCGCCAGCAGCAGGTCGAACAGGGAGGAGGAGACCCAGTACTTC. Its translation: CASSRSNREEETQYF.

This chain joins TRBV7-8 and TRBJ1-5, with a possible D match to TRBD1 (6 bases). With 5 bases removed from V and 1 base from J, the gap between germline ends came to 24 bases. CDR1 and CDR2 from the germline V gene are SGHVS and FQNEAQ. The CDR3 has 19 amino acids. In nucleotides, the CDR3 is TGTGCCAGCAGCCTAAAGAGAATTGACACGGGGGCAAGCAATCAGCCCCAGCATTTT. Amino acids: CASSLKRIDTGASNQPQHF.

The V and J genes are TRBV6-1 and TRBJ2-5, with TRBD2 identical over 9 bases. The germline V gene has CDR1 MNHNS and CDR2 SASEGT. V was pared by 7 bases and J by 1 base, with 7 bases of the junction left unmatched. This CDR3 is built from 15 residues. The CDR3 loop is CASTAGGPGQETQYF. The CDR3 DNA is TGTGCCAGCACGGCGGGGGGGCCGGGCCAAGAGACCCAGTACTTC.

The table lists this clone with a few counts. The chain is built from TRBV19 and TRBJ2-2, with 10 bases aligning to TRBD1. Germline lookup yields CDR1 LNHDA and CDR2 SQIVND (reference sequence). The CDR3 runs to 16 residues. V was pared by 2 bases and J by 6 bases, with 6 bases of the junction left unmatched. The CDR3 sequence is CASSIPTGGASGELFF. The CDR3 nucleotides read TGTGCCAGTAGTATACCGACAGGGGGCGCCTCCGGGGAGCTGTTTTTT.

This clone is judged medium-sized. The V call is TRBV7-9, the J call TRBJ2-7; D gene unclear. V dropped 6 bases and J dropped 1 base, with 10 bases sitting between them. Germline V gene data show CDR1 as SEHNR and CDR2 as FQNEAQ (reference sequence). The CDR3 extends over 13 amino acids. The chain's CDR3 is CASSSQKSYEQYF. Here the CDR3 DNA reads TGTGCCAGCAGTTCACAGAAATCCTACGAGCAGTACTTC.

CDR3 protein: CASSGGTVYQETQYF. Here the CDR3 DNA reads TGTGCCAGCAGCGGGGGGACAGTGTACCAAGAGACCCAGTACTTC. This rearrangement joins TRBV11-2 to TRBJ2-5, with D perhaps TRBD1 (7 bases). Trimming removed 5 bases from V and 0 bases from J, with 13 bases in between. From germline, CDR1 is SGHAT and CDR2 FQNNGV. This CDR3 has 15 amino acids.

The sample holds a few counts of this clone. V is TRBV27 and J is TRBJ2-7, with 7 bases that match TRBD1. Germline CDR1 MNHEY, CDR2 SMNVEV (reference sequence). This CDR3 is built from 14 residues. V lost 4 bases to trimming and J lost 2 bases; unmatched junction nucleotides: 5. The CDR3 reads CASSSSTGPYEQYF. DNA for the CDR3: TGTGCCAGCAGTTCATCGACAGGGCCCTACGAGCAGTACTTC.

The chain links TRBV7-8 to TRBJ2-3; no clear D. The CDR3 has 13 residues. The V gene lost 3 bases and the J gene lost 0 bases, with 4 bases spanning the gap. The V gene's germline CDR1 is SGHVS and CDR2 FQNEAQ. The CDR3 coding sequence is TGTGCCAGCAGCTTTAGTAGCACAGATACGCAGTATTTT. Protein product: CASSFSSTDTQYF.

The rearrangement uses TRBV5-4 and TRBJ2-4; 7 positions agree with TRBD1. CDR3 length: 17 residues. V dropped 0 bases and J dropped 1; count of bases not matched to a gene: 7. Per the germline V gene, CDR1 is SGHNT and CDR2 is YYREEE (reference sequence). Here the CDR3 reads CASSLGGTVQAKNIQYF. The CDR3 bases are TGTGCCAGCAGCTTGGGGGGGACAGTCCAGGCCAAAAACATTCAGTACTTC.

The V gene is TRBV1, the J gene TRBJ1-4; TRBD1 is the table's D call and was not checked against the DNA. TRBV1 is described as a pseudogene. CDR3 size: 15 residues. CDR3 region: CTSSQGTGGLEKLFF. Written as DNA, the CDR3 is TGCACCAGCAGCCAGGGCACTGGTGGGTTAGAAAAACTGTTTTTT.

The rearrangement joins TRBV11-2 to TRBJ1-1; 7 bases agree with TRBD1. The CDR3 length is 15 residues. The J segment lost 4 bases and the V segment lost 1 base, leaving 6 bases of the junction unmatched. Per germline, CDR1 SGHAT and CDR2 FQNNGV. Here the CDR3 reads CASSLVLGGVTEAFF. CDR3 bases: TGTGCCAGCAGCTTAGTCCTAGGGGGCGTCACTGAAGCTTTCTTT.

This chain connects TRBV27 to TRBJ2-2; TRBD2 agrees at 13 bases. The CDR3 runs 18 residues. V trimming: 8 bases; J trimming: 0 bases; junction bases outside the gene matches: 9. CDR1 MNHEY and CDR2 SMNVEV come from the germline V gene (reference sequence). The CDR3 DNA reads TGTGCCAGCCGACTAGCGGGGGGCCCGTTCGCGAACACCGGGGAGCTGTTTTTT. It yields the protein CASRLAGGPFANTGELFF.

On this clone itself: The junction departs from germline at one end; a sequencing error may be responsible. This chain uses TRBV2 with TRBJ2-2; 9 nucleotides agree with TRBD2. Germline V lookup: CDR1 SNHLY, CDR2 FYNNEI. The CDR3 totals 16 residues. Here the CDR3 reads CVSRERGGAPTGELFF. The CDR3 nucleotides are TGTGTCAGCAGGGAGCGCGGGGGGGCCCCCACCGGGGAGCTGTTTTTT.

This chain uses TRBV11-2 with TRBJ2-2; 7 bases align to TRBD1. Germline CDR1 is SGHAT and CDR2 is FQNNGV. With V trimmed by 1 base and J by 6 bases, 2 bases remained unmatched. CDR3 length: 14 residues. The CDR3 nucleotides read TGTGCCAGCAGCTTAGGACAGGGACCCGGGGAGCTGTTTTTT. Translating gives CASSLGQGPGELFF.

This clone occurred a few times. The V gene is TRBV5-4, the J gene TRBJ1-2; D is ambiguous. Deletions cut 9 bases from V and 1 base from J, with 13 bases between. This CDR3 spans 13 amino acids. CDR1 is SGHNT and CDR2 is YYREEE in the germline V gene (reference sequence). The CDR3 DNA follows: TGTGCCACCAGGACGGGTAGTAACTATGGCTACACCTTC. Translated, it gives CATRTGSNYGYTF.

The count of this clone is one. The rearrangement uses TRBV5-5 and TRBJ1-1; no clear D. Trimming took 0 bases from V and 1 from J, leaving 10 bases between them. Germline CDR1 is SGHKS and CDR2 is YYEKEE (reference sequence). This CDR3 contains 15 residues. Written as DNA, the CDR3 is TGTGCCAGCAGCTTGGACACTTTCCCGAACACTGAAGCTTTCTTT. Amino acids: CASSLDTFPNTEAFF.

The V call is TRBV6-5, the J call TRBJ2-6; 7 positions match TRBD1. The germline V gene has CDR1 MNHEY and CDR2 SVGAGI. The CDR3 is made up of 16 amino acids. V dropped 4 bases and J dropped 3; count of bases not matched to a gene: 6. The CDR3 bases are TGTGCCAGCAGTTCGACAGGGTTGGGTGGGGCCAACGTCCTGACTTTC. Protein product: CASSSTGLGGANVLTF.

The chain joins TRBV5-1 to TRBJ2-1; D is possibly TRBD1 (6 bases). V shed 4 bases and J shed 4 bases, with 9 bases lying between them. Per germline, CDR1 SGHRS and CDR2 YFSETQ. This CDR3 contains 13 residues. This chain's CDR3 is CASSPDSYNEQFF. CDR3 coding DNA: TGCGCCAGCAGCCCGGACAGTTACAATGAGCAGTTCTTC.

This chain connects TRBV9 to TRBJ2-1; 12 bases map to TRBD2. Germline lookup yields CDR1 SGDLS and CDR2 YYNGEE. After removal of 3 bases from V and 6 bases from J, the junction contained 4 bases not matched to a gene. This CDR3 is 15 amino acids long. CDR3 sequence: CASSETSGGLNEQFF. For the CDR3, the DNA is TGTGCCAGCAGCGAGACTAGCGGGGGACTCAATGAGCAGTTCTTC. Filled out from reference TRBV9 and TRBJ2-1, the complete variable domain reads DSGVTQTPKHLITATGQRVTLRCSPRSGDLSVYWYQQSLDQGLQFLIQYYNGEERAKGNILERFSAQQFPDLHSELNLSSLELGDSALYFCASSETSGGLNEQFFGPGTRLTVL.

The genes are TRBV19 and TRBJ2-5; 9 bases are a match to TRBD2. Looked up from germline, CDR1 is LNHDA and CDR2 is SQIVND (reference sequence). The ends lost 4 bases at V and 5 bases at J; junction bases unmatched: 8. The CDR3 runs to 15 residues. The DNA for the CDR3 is TGTGCCAGTAGTACCCTATGGACTAGCGAGGAGACCCAGTACTTC. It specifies CASSTLWTSEETQYF.

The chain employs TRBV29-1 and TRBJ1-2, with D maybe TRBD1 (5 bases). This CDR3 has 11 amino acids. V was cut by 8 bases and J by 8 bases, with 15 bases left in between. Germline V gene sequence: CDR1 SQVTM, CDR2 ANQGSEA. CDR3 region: CSTWGSRGYTF. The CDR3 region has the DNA TGCAGCACGTGGGGGTCCCGCGGCTACACCTTC.

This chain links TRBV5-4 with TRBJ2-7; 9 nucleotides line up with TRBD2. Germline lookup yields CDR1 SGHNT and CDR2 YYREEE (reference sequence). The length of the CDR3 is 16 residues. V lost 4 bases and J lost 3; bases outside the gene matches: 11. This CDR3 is CASSLGGLAGDYEQYF. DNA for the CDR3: TGTGCCAGCAGCCTGGGCGGATTAGCGGGGGACTACGAGCAGTACTTC.

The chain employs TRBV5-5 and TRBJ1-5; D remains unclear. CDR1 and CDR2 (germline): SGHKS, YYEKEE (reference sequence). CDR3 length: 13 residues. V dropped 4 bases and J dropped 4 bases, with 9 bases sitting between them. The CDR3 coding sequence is TGTGCCAGCAGCCCGGTTCTGAATCAGCCCCAGCATTTT. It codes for CASSPVLNQPQHF.

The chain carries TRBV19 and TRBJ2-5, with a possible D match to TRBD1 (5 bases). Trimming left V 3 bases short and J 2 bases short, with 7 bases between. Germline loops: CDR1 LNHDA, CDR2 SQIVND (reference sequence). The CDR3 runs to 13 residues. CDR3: CASSIQGQETQYF. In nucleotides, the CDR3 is TGTGCCAGTAGTATCCAGGGACAAGAGACCCAGTACTTC.

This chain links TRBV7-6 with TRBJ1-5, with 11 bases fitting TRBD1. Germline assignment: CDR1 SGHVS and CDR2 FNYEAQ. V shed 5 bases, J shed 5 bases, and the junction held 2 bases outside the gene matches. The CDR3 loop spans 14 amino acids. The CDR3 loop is CASSAGQGDQPQHF. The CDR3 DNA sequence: TGTGCCAGCAGCGCGGGACAGGGGGATCAGCCCCAGCATTTT.

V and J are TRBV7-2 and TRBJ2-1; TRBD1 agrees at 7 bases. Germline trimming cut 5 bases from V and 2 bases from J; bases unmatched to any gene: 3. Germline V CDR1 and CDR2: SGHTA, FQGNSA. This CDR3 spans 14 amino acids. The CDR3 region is CASSTQGPYNEQFF. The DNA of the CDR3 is TGTGCCAGCAGCACACAGGGGCCCTACAATGAGCAGTTCTTC.